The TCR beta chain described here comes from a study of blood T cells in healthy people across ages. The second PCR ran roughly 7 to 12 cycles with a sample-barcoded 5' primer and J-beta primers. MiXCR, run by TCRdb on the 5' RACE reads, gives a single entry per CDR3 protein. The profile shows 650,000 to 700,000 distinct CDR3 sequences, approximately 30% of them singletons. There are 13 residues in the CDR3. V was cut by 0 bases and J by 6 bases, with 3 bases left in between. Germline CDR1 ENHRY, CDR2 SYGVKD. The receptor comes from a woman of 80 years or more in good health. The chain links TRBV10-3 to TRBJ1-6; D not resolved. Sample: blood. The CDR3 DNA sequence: TGTGCCATCAGTGAGTCGGGTAATTCACCCCTCCACTTT. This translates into CAISESGNSPLHF.